Ten or more counts support the clone carrying this T cell receptor (beta chain). Its antigen is not known. This sample is part of a study of regulatory T cells in long-lasting Graves disease. On the study more broadly: For a period under 3 months, newly diagnosed Graves' patients had taken antithyroid drugs.

With iRepertoire HTBI primers and Arm-PCR of CDR3 regions, TCR beta libraries were built. TCRdb re-called the multiplex PCR reads through MiXCR, storing one row per CDR3 protein. The repertoire holds roughly 510,000 distinct CDR3 sequences, with more than 15% as singletons. As to time point: newly diagnosed GD, antithyroid drugs for less than 3 months. From PBMCs, RNA was extracted and then used to make the TCR library. Trimming took off 6 bases at V and 5 bases at J, with 8 bases between the two ends. The germline V gene has CDR1 MNHNS and CDR2 SASEGT. This CDR3 spans 11 amino acids. Findings and caveats of the study: Persistent Graves' patients showed a TCR diversity that was lower than that of newly diagnosed ones. Among the persistent patients, 2,500 to 3,500 public clonotypes were shared, more than the 850 to 1,000 shared among new patients.

This sample was also put to use in a study of T cells in Graves' hyperthyroidism and ophthalmopathy. That paper states: A 13 V-J model separated ophthalmopathy from stable hyperthyroidism.

Sequenced material: peripheral blood mononuclear cells (PBMCs), taken at new diagnosis, from a patient treated with antithyroid drugs. The TCR sequence derives from a man between 18 and 35 years old with Graves disease. V usage is TRBV6-1 and J usage is TRBJ2-7, with D hard to call. The CDR3 sequence: CASRAGHEQYF. The CDR3 DNA reads as TGTGCCAGCAGAGCCGGCCACGAGCAGTACTTC.